A single sample gave rise to the 31 T cell receptor beta chains below, sequenced in a study of blood T cell repertoires in COVID-19 (dated by TCRdb to about 2020). The library relied on the immunoSEQ multiplex PCR assay. What TCRdb holds here is the immuneACCESS table cut down to in-frame rearrangements. Part of the clones is not present; checked against another copy, under half of the missing clones reflect an unresolved V gene, and the others are unexplained. This sample lists fewer than 500,000 clones; roughly 85% were detected once. The biggest ten clones account for under 2.5% of the sample. The sequencing sample was made of PBMCs or T cells enriched from blood (not recorded which). These receptors came from a woman aged 18-29 years with acute COVID-19.

The J gene is TRBJ1-2, the V gene TRBV4-2, with 7 bases fitting TRBD1. The CDR3 consists of 15 residues. J lost 2 bases, V lost 0 bases, and 3 bases had no gene match. Per germline, CDR1 LGHNA and CDR2 YNFKEQ. CDR3 coding DNA: TGTGCCAGCAGCCAAGATCGGGGACAGAACTATGGCTACACCTTC. This sequence encodes CASSQDRGQNYGYTF.

The chain uses TRBV24-1 and TRBJ2-2; tentatively, D is TRBD1 (5 bases). V was shortened by 4 bases and J by 1 base, with 9 bases between the two germline ends. The CDR3 loop spans 15 amino acids. Germline assignment: CDR1 KGHDR and CDR2 SFDVKD. CDR3 sequence reads: CATSDLDRNTGELFF. The CDR3 DNA reads as TGTGCCACCAGTGACCTTGACAGGAACACCGGGGAGCTGTTTTTT.

This clone was observed a few times. At the DNA level, this CDR3 is encoded by other sequences in the same sample as well. The chain combines TRBV10-3 with TRBJ2-7; TRBD1 matches 8 bases. Germline CDR1 and CDR2: ENHRY and SYGVKD. The CDR3 sequence is 12 residues long. Unmatched junction bases numbered 0, after V lost 6 bases and J lost 2 bases. CDR3 sequence reads: CAIRDRAYEQYF. CDR3 DNA sequence: TGTGCCATCAGGGACAGGGCCTACGAGCAGTACTTC.

Only one count was recorded for this clone. CDR3 sequence: CAISPGTGYEETQYF. CDR3 coding DNA: TGTGCCATCAGCCCAGGGACAGGGTACGAAGAGACCCAGTACTTC. This chain joins TRBV10-3 and TRBJ2-5, with 9 nucleotides matching TRBD1. V lost 6 bases and J lost 3; bases outside the gene matches: 8. CDR3 length equals 15 residues. Per germline, CDR1 ENHRY and CDR2 SYGVKD.

The chain employs TRBV2 and TRBJ1-5; the match to TRBD1 covers 9 bases. After removal of 6 bases from V and 7 bases from J, the junction contained 7 bases not matched to a gene. The CDR3 totals 14 residues. Germline-derived CDR1 and CDR2 are SNHLY and FYNNEI. CDR3 sequence: CASRALTGGQPQHF. In nucleotides, the CDR3 is TGTGCCAGCAGGGCCCTGACAGGGGGGCAGCCCCAGCATTTT. The full variable domain, rest sourced from reference TRBV2 and TRBJ1-5, is EPEVTQTPSHQVTQMGQEVILRCVPISNHLYFYWYRQILGQKVEFLVSFYNNEISEKSEIFDDQFSVERPDGSNFTLKIRSTKLEDSAMYFCASRALTGGQPQHFGDGTRLSIL.

This chain connects TRBV30 to TRBJ1-1, with a possible D match to TRBD1 (6 bases). This CDR3 is 12 amino acids long. Germline V gene data show CDR1 as GTSNPN and CDR2 as SVGIG (reference sequence). V lost 2 bases and J lost 10, with 14 bases in between. The chain's CDR3 is CAWSRGQDGAFF. In DNA, the CDR3 is TGTGCCTGGAGTAGGGGACAAGACGGAGCTTTCTTT. Full variable domain (missing parts from reference TRBV30 and TRBJ1-1): SQTIHQWPATLVQPVGSPLSLECTVEGTSNPNLYWYRQAAGRGLQLLFYSVGIGQISSEVPQNLSASRPQDRQFILSSKKLLLSDSGFYLCAWSRGQDGAFFGQGTRLTVV.

This clone was seen a handful of times. This chain links TRBV3-1 (or the pseudogene TRBV3-2) with TRBJ1-5, with D perhaps matching TRBD1 (5 bases). Germline CDR1 and CDR2: LGHDT and YNNKEL (reference sequence). The V and J ends lost 4 bases and 7 bases respectively, with 8 bases between them. CDR3 length: 12 residues. CDR3: CASSRQGQPQHF. CDR3 DNA sequence: TGTGCCAGCAGCCGGCAGGGACAGCCCCAGCATTTT.

J is TRBJ1-1 and V is TRBV7-3; TRBD1 might be the D (5 bases). The germline CDR1 and CDR2 sequences are SGHTA and FQGTGA. V lost 3 bases, J lost 2 bases, and 10 bases lay in between. CDR3 length: 14 residues. The CDR3 sequence: CASSFTGINTEAFF. CDR3 in DNA: TGTGCCAGCAGCTTCACAGGTATAAACACTGAAGCTTTCTTT.

This clone has just one count. The chain combines TRBV14 with TRBJ1-1; possibly TRBD1 for D (5 bases). This CDR3 comprises 16 residues. The germline gives CDR1 SGHDN, CDR2 FVKESK. V dropped 2 bases and J dropped 5 bases, with 18 bases sitting between them. The CDR3 loop reads CASSQFLGTASTEAFF. The CDR3, as DNA: TGTGCCAGCAGCCAATTCTTGGGGACTGCTTCGACTGAAGCTTTCTTT.

This chain joins TRBV7-2 and TRBJ2-7, with TRBD2 matching 10 bases. The V and J ends lost 2 bases and 6 bases, in that order; junction bases with no gene match: 4. Per the germline V gene, CDR1 is SGHTA and CDR2 is FQGNSA. This CDR3 spans 14 amino acids. Here the CDR3 reads CASSLTSGNFEQYF. CDR3 nucleotide sequence: TGTGCCAGCAGCTTAACTAGCGGGAATTTCGAGCAGTACTTC.

The chain combines TRBV12-1 with TRBJ1-3. TRBV12-1 has pseudogene status. CDR3 size: 20 residues. The CDR3 sequence: CASSFALPGECGRTGNTIYF. In DNA form, the CDR3 reads TGTGCCAGCAGCTTTGCGCTCCCAGGCGAATGCGGGAGAACTGGAAACACCATATATTTT.

The chain joins TRBV6-4 to TRBJ1-2, with D perhaps matching TRBD1 (6 bases). V lost 6 bases to trimming and J lost 4 bases, with 9 bases between them. The CDR3 totals 12 residues. Looked up from germline, CDR1 is MRHNA and CDR2 is SNTAGT. The CDR3 DNA is TGTGCCAGCAGCGGGGGGCCCTATGGCTACACCTTC. It specifies CASSGGPYGYTF.

This sequence joins TRBV19 and TRBJ2-7; possibly TRBD2 for D (6 bases). Germline CDR1 LNHDA, CDR2 SQIVND (reference sequence). This CDR3 is built from 11 residues. Trimming removed 6 bases at V and 8 bases at J, with 11 bases between. CDR3 in amino acids: CASRGGEKQYF. The CDR3 nucleotides are TGTGCCAGTAGAGGCGGGGAAAAGCAGTACTTC.

The chain links TRBV19 to TRBJ1-4; D not certain. CDR1 is LNHDA and CDR2 is SQIVND in the germline V gene (reference sequence). The CDR3 loop spans 13 amino acids. V was clipped by 3 bases and J by 8 bases, with 10 bases between them. The CDR3 bases are TGTGCCAGTAGTATGCAGAGGGAGGAAAAACTGTTTTTT. It encodes CASSMQREEKLFF.

This chain joins TRBV6-1 and TRBJ1-5; D possibly corresponds to TRBD1 (5 bases). V gave up 6 bases and J gave up 5 bases, with 20 bases separating them. This CDR3 spans 16 amino acids. The germline CDR1 and CDR2 sequences are MNHNS and SASEGT. Here the CDR3 reads CASRERARGIDQPQHF. The CDR3 nucleotides are TGTGCCAGCAGAGAAAGGGCTAGGGGAATTGATCAGCCCCAGCATTTT.

The rearrangement joins TRBV19 to TRBJ1-5; tentative D call: TRBD1 (6 bases). The CDR3 is made up of 14 amino acids. Deletions cut 6 bases from V and 0 bases from J, with 9 bases between. Germline V gene data show CDR1 as LNHDA and CDR2 as SQIVND (reference sequence). CDR3 protein: CASRQGTSNQPQHF. The CDR3 bases are TGTGCCAGTAGACAGGGTACTAGCAATCAGCCCCAGCATTTT.

Worth noting for this clone: Other nucleotide sequences from this sample produce the same CDR3. The chain is built from TRBV28 and TRBJ2-1; 11 nucleotides agree with TRBD2. This CDR3 has 15 residues. Germline CDR1 reads MDHEN; CDR2 reads SYDVKM. The ends lost 6 bases at V and 5 bases at J; junction bases unmatched: 6. The CDR3 here is CASRTLAGGHNEQFF. CDR3 nucleotide sequence: TGTGCCAGCAGGACCCTAGCGGGAGGCCACAATGAGCAGTTCTTC.

The chain uses TRBV10-3 and TRBJ2-7; D is uncertain. The CDR3 has 13 residues. Germline lookup yields CDR1 ENHRY and CDR2 SYGVKD. The V and J ends lost 3 bases and 1 base respectively, with 7 bases between them. The CDR3 reads CAISEDLSYEQYF. CDR3 nucleotide sequence: TGTGCCATCAGTGAAGACTTGTCCTACGAGCAGTACTTC.

J is TRBJ1-5 and V is TRBV7-2; D is possibly TRBD1 (6 bases). Per germline, CDR1 SGHTA and CDR2 FQGNSA. V shed 5 bases and J shed 4 bases, with 12 bases lying between them. This CDR3 is built from 14 residues. CDR3 sequence (DNA): TGTGCCAGCAGCCAAGCCCAGGGGAATCAGCCCCAGCATTTT. Protein product: CASSQAQGNQPQHF.

The J gene is TRBJ2-7, the V gene TRBV27; D possibly corresponds to TRBD2 (5 bases). V lost 2 bases and J lost 4, with 9 bases in between. The CDR3 is 13 residues long. Germline values: CDR1 MNHEY, CDR2 SMNVEV (reference sequence). CDR3 DNA: TGTGCCAGCAGTTTACAAGGGAGTTACGAGCAGTACTTC. Translation gives CASSLQGSYEQYF.

This clone has only one observation. The chain carries TRBV7-9 and TRBJ2-3; TRBD2 agrees at 7 bases. Germline V gene lookup returns CDR1 SEHNR and CDR2 FQNEAQ (reference sequence). The CDR3 loop spans 15 amino acids. V lost 5 bases and J lost 4; bases outside the gene matches: 9. CDR3 bases: TGTGCCAGCAGCCGCGGGGCGGGGGAGGCAGATACGCAGTATTTT. It encodes CASSRGAGEADTQYF.

CDR3 in amino acids: CATSNIAGGPSYEQYF. For the CDR3, the DNA is TGTGCCACCTCTAATATAGCGGGAGGCCCCTCCTACGAGCAGTACTTC. This chain uses TRBV15 with TRBJ2-7; the match to TRBD2 covers 10 bases. V dropped 8 bases and J dropped 0; count of bases not matched to a gene: 10. The germline gives CDR1 LNHNV, CDR2 YYDKDF (reference sequence). The CDR3 runs to 16 residues. Variable domain in full (rest from reference TRBV15 and TRBJ2-7): DAMVIQNPRYQVTQFGKPVTLSCSQTLNHNVMYWYQQKSSQAPKLLFHYYDKDFNNEADTPDNFQSRRPNTSFCFLDIRSPGLGDTAMYLCATSNIAGGPSYEQYFGPGTRLTVT.

The gene calls are TRBV12-3 or TRBV12-4 and TRBJ2-5; unclear D gene. CDR3 size: 11 residues. Trimming removed 6 bases at V and 2 bases at J, with 4 bases between. CDR3 sequence: CASSLQETQYF. As DNA, the CDR3 is TGTGCCAGCAGCCTTCAAGAGACCCAGTACTTC.

This chain links TRBV7-2 with TRBJ2-7; D call uncertain. The length of the CDR3 is 12 residues. Germline V CDR1 and CDR2: SGHTA, FQGNSA. V shed 5 bases and J shed 4 bases, with 9 bases lying between them. Written as DNA, the CDR3 is TGTGCCAGCAGCCGTGATACTTACGAGCAGTACTTC. The encoded protein is CASSRDTYEQYF.

Concerning this clone itself: The sample carries other DNA sequences with the same CDR3. The chain has TRBV18 and TRBJ2-7; 8 nucleotides line up with TRBD1. The V gene's germline CDR1 is KGHSH and CDR2 LQKENI. J was trimmed by 4 bases and V by 2 bases; bases with no gene match: 4. This CDR3 is 14 amino acids long. CDR3 amino acids: CASSPGTGPYEQYF. CDR3 sequence (DNA): TGTGCCAGCTCACCAGGGACAGGCCCTTACGAGCAGTACTTC.

This clone was counted once. This chain uses TRBV27 with TRBJ2-1, with a weak D call TRBD2 (5 bases). The CDR3 sequence is 15 residues long. The V gene's germline CDR1 is MNHEY and CDR2 SMNVEV (reference sequence). With 6 bases removed from V and 5 bases from J, the gap between germline ends came to 17 bases. DNA for the CDR3: TGTGCCAGCAGGTCTCTCGCGGGCGTTAACAATGAGCAGTTCTTC. Protein product: CASRSLAGVNNEQFF.

The chain combines TRBV19 with TRBJ2-5, with TRBD1 matching 7 bases. The CDR3 contains 21 residues. The V gene end was trimmed by 1 base and the J gene end by 0 bases; junction bases not matched to a gene: 20. Germline lookup yields CDR1 LNHDA and CDR2 SQIVND (reference sequence). CDR3 nucleotides: TGTGCCAGTAGTATAGTCGCCGAGGGACAGTACAATGAACTTTACCAAGAGACCCAGTACTTC. It is translated as CASSIVAEGQYNELYQETQYF.

This clone has just one count. This sequence joins TRBV28 and TRBJ1-5; D possibly corresponds to TRBD1 (6 bases). Between the trimmed V and J ends, which lost 9 bases and 2 bases, there was a span of 14 bases. Germline values: CDR1 MDHEN, CDR2 SYDVKM. This CDR3 comprises 14 residues. CDR3 in amino acids: CASNRDNGNQPQHF. CDR3 in DNA: TGTGCCAGTAACAGGGATAATGGCAATCAGCCCCAGCATTTT.

In this sample, this clone turned up once. The rearrangement joins TRBV21-1 to TRBJ2-3; TRBD2, as called in the table, went unchecked against the DNA. TRBV21-1 is assigned pseudogene status. The CDR3 extends over 15 amino acids. The CDR3 sequence: CASSKSRGGTDTQYF. Here the CDR3 DNA reads TGTGCCAGCAGCAAATCCCGCGGGGGTACAGATACGCAGTATTTT.

The rearrangement joins TRBV6-6 to TRBJ1-1, with 9 bases that match TRBD1. V was pared by 6 bases and J by 4 bases, with 6 bases of the junction left unmatched. Germline assignment: CDR1 MNHNY and CDR2 SVGAGI (reference sequence). The CDR3 covers 14 residues. For the CDR3, the DNA is TGTGCCAGCAGGGCACAGGGGGCTGGCACTGAAGCTTTCTTT. Amino acid sequence: CASRAQGAGTEAFF.

The chain combines TRBV7-2 with TRBJ2-7, with D unclear. Germline CDR1 SGHTA, CDR2 FQGNSA. The CDR3 loop spans 13 amino acids. V lost 2 bases to trimming and J lost 7 bases, with 12 bases between them. Here the CDR3 DNA reads TGTGCCAGCAGCTTAAGTACCGCCGGGGAGCAGTACTTC. This gives the protein CASSLSTAGEQYF.